The clone carrying this T cell receptor (beta chain) was found once. The sample is drawn from a study of T cell responses to AZD1222 COVID-19 vaccine. This CDR3 is built from 13 residues. From germline, CDR1 is MNHNS and CDR2 SASEGT. V lost 1 base to trimming and J lost 4 bases, with 5 bases between them. Here immunoSEQ multiplex PCR was the method, and the copy in TCRdb shows in-frame clones only, minus some. Altogether about 100,000 clones are present, over 75% being singletons, with the ten largest covering about 19%. The sample was peripheral blood, taken on day 0 of AZD1222 vaccination. This sequence was found in an adult in good health. The chain has TRBV6-1 and TRBJ1-5; D not certain. CDR3 nucleotide sequence: TGTGCCAGCAGTGAAGTTAGGAATCAGCCCCAGCATTTT. This sequence encodes CASSEVRNQPQHF.